Listed below are T cell receptor beta chains from one sample, sequenced in a study of blood T cell repertoires in COVID-19. Some clones are missing from TCRdb's copy, which holds only in-frame ones; the method was immunoSEQ multiplex PCR. The sample lists about 200,000 clones, roughly 89% occurring once. Sequenced sample: PBMCs or T cells enriched from blood (not recorded which). The source of these receptors is a woman aged 40 to 50 with acute COVID-19. The CDR3 runs from the conserved cysteine through the conserved F or W. The order of the fields is CDR3 protein, CDR3 DNA, clone size, D gene, J gene, V gene. D genes are given only for firm matches. The size entry is marked missing in some rows and otherwise reads once, few, many or a size class.

cdr3_aa: CASSQVPRYSANEQYF; cdr3_nt: TGCGCCAGCAGCCAAGTACCTAGGTATAGCGCGAACGAGCAGTACTTC; clone_size: once; d_call: -; j_call: TRBJ2-7; v_call: TRBV4-1
cdr3_aa: CASSQEVASANTGELFF; cdr3_nt: TGTGCCAGCAGCCAAGAAGTAGCATCTGCGAACACCGGGGAGCTGTTTTTT; clone_size: -; d_call: -; j_call: TRBJ2-2; v_call: TRBV4-2
cdr3_aa: CAWSGTSGGLNTGELFF; cdr3_nt: TGTGCCTGGAGTGGGACTAGCGGGGGCCTAAACACCGGGGAGCTGTTTTTT; clone_size: -; d_call: TRBD2; j_call: TRBJ2-2; v_call: TRBV30
cdr3_aa: CASSTGDRLNEKLFF; cdr3_nt: TGTGCCAGCAGCACAGGGGACCGACTCAATGAAAAACTGTTTTTT; clone_size: -; d_call: TRBD1; j_call: TRBJ1-4; v_call: TRBV7-9
cdr3_aa: CASSATPHRAGYTF; cdr3_nt: TGTGCCAGCAGTGCCACTCCGCACAGGGCTGGCTACACCTTC; clone_size: -; d_call: -; j_call: TRBJ1-2; v_call: TRBV2
cdr3_aa: CASTPRSRQAFARENIQYF; cdr3_nt: TGTGCCAGCACCCCCCGCAGTCGACAGGCCTTCGCGAGGGAAAACATTCAGTACTTC; clone_size: -; d_call: -; j_call: TRBJ2-4; v_call: TRBV7-3
cdr3_aa: CASSRTPSGGEETQYF; cdr3_nt: TGTGCCAGCAGTCGTACCCCTAGCGGGGGGGAAGAGACCCAGTACTTC; clone_size: -; d_call: TRBD2; j_call: TRBJ2-5; v_call: TRBV6-6
cdr3_aa: CASSHPKDRRSF; cdr3_nt: TGCGCCAGCAGCCACCCCAAGGACAGGCGCTCCTTC; clone_size: -; d_call: TRBD1; j_call: TRBJ1-2; v_call: TRBV4-1
cdr3_aa: CASSQDDGTRPQHF; cdr3_nt: TGCGCCAGCAGCCAAGATGATGGCACTAGGCCCCAGCATTTT; clone_size: -; d_call: -; j_call: TRBJ1-5; v_call: TRBV4-3
cdr3_aa: CASRVTSGGSYEQYF; cdr3_nt: TGTGCCAGCAGGGTGACTAGCGGGGGCTCCTACGAGCAGTACTTC; clone_size: -; d_call: TRBD2; j_call: TRBJ2-7; v_call: TRBV2
cdr3_aa: CASTHAGTGYGNTEAFF; cdr3_nt: TGTGCCAGCACTCATGCCGGGACAGGGTACGGAAACACTGAAGCTTTCTTT; clone_size: -; d_call: TRBD1; j_call: TRBJ1-1; v_call: TRBV28
cdr3_aa: CASRPDSNTEAFF; cdr3_nt: TGCGCCAGCCGCCCGGACAGCAACACTGAAGCTTTCTTT; clone_size: -; d_call: -; j_call: TRBJ1-1; v_call: TRBV5-1
cdr3_aa: CASSPRTSGGAHTGELFF; cdr3_nt: TGTGCCAGCAGTCCCAGGACTAGCGGGGGGGCTCACACCGGGGAGCTGTTTTTT; clone_size: -; d_call: TRBD2; j_call: TRBJ2-2; v_call: TRBV25-1
cdr3_aa: CASSLLGTGSKETQYF; cdr3_nt: TGTGCCAGCAGCTTGCTTGGGACAGGGTCGAAAGAGACCCAGTACTTC; clone_size: -; d_call: TRBD1; j_call: TRBJ2-5; v_call: TRBV5-6
cdr3_aa: CASSRGLDEQYF; cdr3_nt: TGTGCCAGCTCCCGAGGATTAGACGAGCAGTACTTC; clone_size: few; d_call: -; j_call: TRBJ2-7; v_call: TRBV18
cdr3_aa: CATSRDRGLYEQYF; cdr3_nt: TGTGCCACCAGCAGAGACAGGGGGCTATACGAGCAGTACTTC; clone_size: -; d_call: TRBD1; j_call: TRBJ2-7; v_call: TRBV15
cdr3_aa: CASSGLTGGNEQFF; cdr3_nt: TGTGCCAGTAGTGGTCTTACCGGCGGCAATGAGCAGTTCTTC; clone_size: -; d_call: -; j_call: TRBJ2-1; v_call: TRBV19
cdr3_aa: CASSLAAGASTDTQYF; cdr3_nt: TGCGCCAGCAGCTTGGCGGCAGGGGCTAGCACAGATACGCAGTATTTT; clone_size: -; d_call: -; j_call: TRBJ2-3; v_call: TRBV5-1
cdr3_aa: CASSVRGQPQHF; cdr3_nt: TGTGCCAGTAGTGTCAGGGGTCAGCCCCAGCATTTT; clone_size: -; d_call: -; j_call: TRBJ1-5; v_call: TRBV19
cdr3_aa: CASSFRGFSYEQYF; cdr3_nt: TGTGCCAGCAGCTTCAGGGGGTTCTCCTACGAGCAGTACTTC; clone_size: -; d_call: TRBD1; j_call: TRBJ2-7; v_call: TRBV27
cdr3_aa: CAWSAPPGTSGTQYF; cdr3_nt: TGTGCCTGGAGTGCCCCCCCCGGGACTAGCGGTACTCAGTACTTC; clone_size: -; d_call: TRBD2; j_call: TRBJ2-7; v_call: TRBV30
cdr3_aa: CASAVGGGLRDTQYF; cdr3_nt: TGTGCCAGCGCGGTTGGGGGGGGCCTAAGGGATACGCAGTATTTT; clone_size: -; d_call: -; j_call: TRBJ2-3; v_call: TRBV27
cdr3_aa: CASSQVGTTGELFF; cdr3_nt: TGCGCCAGCAGCCAAGTGGGCACCACCGGGGAGCTGTTTTTT; clone_size: -; d_call: -; j_call: TRBJ2-2; v_call: TRBV4-1
cdr3_aa: CASSLDRGPTREQYF; cdr3_nt: TGTGCCAGTAGCCTCGACAGGGGGCCTACACGAGAGCAGTACTTC; clone_size: once; d_call: TRBD1; j_call: TRBJ2-7; v_call: TRBV19
cdr3_aa: CSVMAQGRNTEAFF; cdr3_nt: TGCAGCGTTATGGCACAGGGGCGAAACACTGAAGCTTTCTTT; clone_size: once; d_call: TRBD1; j_call: TRBJ1-1; v_call: TRBV29-1
cdr3_aa: CASSLPRGTQETQYF; cdr3_nt: TGTGCCAGCAGCTTACCGCGCGGGACTCAAGAGACCCAGTACTTC; clone_size: -; d_call: -; j_call: TRBJ2-5; v_call: TRBV7-2
cdr3_aa: CASSLWSTGFFSGNTIYF; cdr3_nt: TGTGCCAGCAGTCTCTGGTCGACAGGGTTTTTCTCTGGAAACACCATATATTTT; clone_size: -; d_call: TRBD1; j_call: TRBJ1-3; v_call: TRBV28
cdr3_aa: CASVGRSYNEQFF; cdr3_nt: TGTGCCAGCGTTGGCCGCTCCTACAATGAGCAGTTCTTC; clone_size: -; d_call: -; j_call: TRBJ2-1; v_call: TRBV2
cdr3_aa: CASSLRRGSHMNTEAFF; cdr3_nt: TGTGCCAGCAGTTTAAGGAGGGGCAGTCACATGAACACTGAAGCTTTCTTT; clone_size: -; d_call: -; j_call: TRBJ1-1; v_call: TRBV28
cdr3_aa: CATELAGGTNEQFF; cdr3_nt: TGTGCCACCGAACTTGCGGGAGGGACAAATGAGCAGTTCTTC; clone_size: -; d_call: TRBD2; j_call: TRBJ2-1; v_call: TRBV15
cdr3_aa: CASSFTTPNTGELFF; cdr3_nt: TGTGCCAGCAGTTTTACGACACCCAACACCGGGGAGCTGTTTTTT; clone_size: -; d_call: -; j_call: TRBJ2-2; v_call: TRBV27
cdr3_aa: CATSRGLDNEQFF; cdr3_nt: TGTGCCACCAGCAGAGGACTAGACAATGAGCAGTTCTTC; clone_size: -; d_call: -; j_call: TRBJ2-1; v_call: TRBV15
cdr3_aa: CASSQSREFGLGYTF; cdr3_nt: TGCGCCAGCAGTCAATCGAGGGAATTCGGTCTTGGCTACACCTTC; clone_size: -; d_call: -; j_call: TRBJ1-2; v_call: TRBV23-1
cdr3_aa: CASSHPGGDINEKLFF; cdr3_nt: TGCGCCAGCAGCCACCCCGGGGGGGATATAAATGAAAAACTGTTTTTT; clone_size: -; d_call: -; j_call: TRBJ1-4; v_call: TRBV4-1
cdr3_aa: CASSGLARYNEQFF; cdr3_nt: TGTGCCAGCTCGGGACTAGCGAGATACAATGAGCAGTTCTTC; clone_size: -; d_call: TRBD2; j_call: TRBJ2-1; v_call: TRBV19
cdr3_aa: CASSPPQAGLKNIQYF; cdr3_nt: TGTGCCAGCTCACCACCGCAGGCCGGTTTGAAAAACATTCAGTACTTC; clone_size: -; d_call: -; j_call: TRBJ2-4; v_call: TRBV18
cdr3_aa: CASSLRLAGGEQFF; cdr3_nt: TGCGCCAGCAGCCTCAGACTAGCGGGGGGTGAGCAGTTCTTC; clone_size: -; d_call: TRBD2; j_call: TRBJ2-1; v_call: TRBV5-1
cdr3_aa: CASSQVTRGYGYTF; cdr3_nt: TGCGCCAGCAGCCAGGTGACTAGAGGCTATGGCTACACCTTC; clone_size: -; d_call: -; j_call: TRBJ1-2; v_call: TRBV4-1
cdr3_aa: CASRPRGSYEQYF; cdr3_nt: TGTGCCAGTAGACCCAGGGGTTCCTACGAGCAGTACTTC; clone_size: -; d_call: -; j_call: TRBJ2-7; v_call: TRBV19
cdr3_aa: CASSHIGGRADTQYF; cdr3_nt: TGTGCCAGCAGCCACATCGGGGGACGCGCAGATACGCAGTATTTT; clone_size: -; d_call: -; j_call: TRBJ2-3; v_call: TRBV3-1/TRBV3-2
cdr3_aa: CASSDRTVTLSVLQYF; cdr3_nt: TGTGCTAGCAGCGACAGGACAGTAACATTGTCGGTATTGCAGTATTTT; clone_size: -; d_call: -; j_call: TRBJ2-3; v_call: TRBV7-7
cdr3_aa: CASSAGGSFQETQYF; cdr3_nt: TGTGCCAGCAGCGCAGGGGGATCATTCCAAGAGACCCAGTACTTC; clone_size: once; d_call: TRBD1; j_call: TRBJ2-5; v_call: TRBV7-9
cdr3_aa: CAISDGYGYTF; cdr3_nt: TGTGCCATCAGTGACGGGTATGGCTACACCTTC; clone_size: -; d_call: -; j_call: TRBJ1-2; v_call: TRBV10-3
cdr3_aa: CAWSPRRRQPQHF; cdr3_nt: TGTGCCTGGAGTCCGCGACGCAGGCAGCCCCAGCATTTT; clone_size: few; d_call: -; j_call: TRBJ1-5; v_call: TRBV30
cdr3_aa: CATGQGSETQYF; cdr3_nt: TGTGCCACGGGACAGGGTTCCGAGACCCAGTACTTC; clone_size: -; d_call: TRBD1; j_call: TRBJ2-5; v_call: TRBV28
cdr3_aa: CASGRGGGYTF; cdr3_nt: TGTGCCAGCGGTCGGGGAGGTGGCTACACCTTC; clone_size: -; d_call: -; j_call: TRBJ1-2; v_call: TRBV28
cdr3_aa: CASSTRDSLYNEQFF; cdr3_nt: TGTGCCAGCAGCACCCGGGACTCTCTATACAATGAGCAGTTCTTC; clone_size: -; d_call: -; j_call: TRBJ2-1; v_call: TRBV9
cdr3_aa: CSVVSGSGAYNEQFF; cdr3_nt: TGCAGCGTTGTTAGCGGGAGTGGGGCCTACAATGAGCAGTTCTTC; clone_size: once; d_call: TRBD2; j_call: TRBJ2-1; v_call: TRBV29-1
cdr3_aa: CASSILAGNIQYF; cdr3_nt: TGTGCCAGTAGTATACTAGCGGGAAACATTCAGTACTTC; clone_size: few; d_call: TRBD2; j_call: TRBJ2-4; v_call: TRBV19
cdr3_aa: CASRGSEQYF; cdr3_nt: TGTGCCAGCAGGGGCTCCGAGCAGTACTTC; clone_size: many; d_call: -; j_call: TRBJ2-7; v_call: TRBV14
cdr3_aa: CASSLRTGSSGNTIYF; cdr3_nt: TGTGCCAGTAGTTTACGGACAGGGAGCTCTGGAAACACCATATATTTT; clone_size: -; d_call: TRBD1; j_call: TRBJ1-3; v_call: TRBV19
cdr3_aa: CASRARGTIGTGELFF; cdr3_nt: TGTGCCAGCCGGGCAAGGGGCACCATCGGGACCGGGGAGCTGTTTTTT; clone_size: -; d_call: -; j_call: TRBJ2-2; v_call: TRBV5-8
cdr3_aa: CASSSRTAGDEQFF; cdr3_nt: TGTGCCAGCAGCTCTCGGACTGCAGGCGATGAGCAGTTCTTC; clone_size: -; d_call: -; j_call: TRBJ2-1; v_call: TRBV7-2
cdr3_aa: CATSDSSSYNEQFF; cdr3_nt: TGTGCCACCAGTGACTCGAGCTCCTACAATGAGCAGTTCTTC; clone_size: -; d_call: -; j_call: TRBJ2-1; v_call: TRBV24-1
cdr3_aa: CASSFRGTDGETQYF; cdr3_nt: TGTGCCAGCAGCTTCCGAGGGACTGACGGAGAGACCCAGTACTTC; clone_size: -; d_call: -; j_call: TRBJ2-5; v_call: TRBV7-9
cdr3_aa: CASTPLLLAGVTGELFF; cdr3_nt: TGTGCCAGCACCCCCCTCCTTTTGGCAGGGGTCACCGGGGAGCTGTTTTTT; clone_size: -; d_call: -; j_call: TRBJ2-2; v_call: TRBV28
cdr3_aa: CASSSGAYEQYF; cdr3_nt: TGTGCCAGCAGTTCAGGGGCCTACGAGCAGTACTTC; clone_size: -; d_call: -; j_call: TRBJ2-7; v_call: TRBV7-2
cdr3_aa: CASSPRTGKGNQPQHF; cdr3_nt: TGTGCCAGCTCACCCCGGACAGGGAAAGGTAATCAGCCCCAGCATTTT; clone_size: -; d_call: TRBD1; j_call: TRBJ1-5; v_call: TRBV18
cdr3_aa: CAWSVLSGGVDTQYF; cdr3_nt: TGTGCCTGGAGTGTGTTAAGCGGGGGGGTAGATACGCAGTATTTT; clone_size: -; d_call: TRBD2; j_call: TRBJ2-3; v_call: TRBV30
cdr3_aa: CASSPARGSGYTF; cdr3_nt: TGTGCCAGCAGCCCCGCGAGAGGGTCTGGCTACACCTTC; clone_size: few; d_call: -; j_call: TRBJ1-2; v_call: TRBV2